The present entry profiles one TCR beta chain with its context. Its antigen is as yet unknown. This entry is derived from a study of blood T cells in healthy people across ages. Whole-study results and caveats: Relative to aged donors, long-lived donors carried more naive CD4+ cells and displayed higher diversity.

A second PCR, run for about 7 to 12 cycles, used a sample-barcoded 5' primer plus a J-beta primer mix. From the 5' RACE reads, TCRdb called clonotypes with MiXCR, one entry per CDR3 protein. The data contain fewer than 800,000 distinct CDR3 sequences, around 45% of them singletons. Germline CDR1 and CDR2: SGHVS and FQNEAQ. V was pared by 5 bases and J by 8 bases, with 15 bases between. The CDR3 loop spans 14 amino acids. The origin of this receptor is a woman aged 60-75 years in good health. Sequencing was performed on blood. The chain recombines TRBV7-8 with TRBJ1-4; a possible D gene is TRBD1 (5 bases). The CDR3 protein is CASSPGGYGEKLFF. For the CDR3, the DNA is TGTGCCAGCAGCCCCGGGGGTTATGGGGAAAAACTGTTTTTT. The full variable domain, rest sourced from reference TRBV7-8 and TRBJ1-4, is GAGVSQSPRYKVAKRGQDVALRCDPISGHVSLFWYQQALGQGPEFLTYFQNEAQLDKSGLPSDRFFAERPEGSVSTLKIQRTQQEDSAVYLCASSPGGYGEKLFFGSGTQLSVL.